A selection of T cell receptor beta chains follows, all from one sample in a study of beta chain features in type 1 diabetes. TCRdb's copy holds only in-frame clones and misses some; the assay was immunoSEQ multiplex PCR. The repertoire consists of 95,000 to 150,000 clones, with around 15% occurring once and the leading ten covering 2% to 3%. The sequenced sample consisted of central memory CD4+ T cells from blood. The receptor set was obtained from a man younger than 45 with type 1 diabetes. Both conserved end residues are part of each CDR3. Fields, in order: V gene, D gene, clone size, J gene, CDR3 protein, CDR3 DNA. The D gene is left open where the match is weak. Rows give clone size only sometimes, using once, few, many, or a class for an expanded clone.

v_gene: TRBV2
d_gene: TRBD2
abundance: few
j_gene: TRBJ2-1
CDR3aa: CASSGVPGGVNEQFF
CDR3nt: TGTGCCAGCAGTGGGGTCCCCGGGGGGGTCAATGAGCAGTTCTTC

v_gene: TRBV18
d_gene: -
abundance: -
j_gene: TRBJ1-5
CDR3aa: CASSPDTQGLAQHF
CDR3nt: TGTGCCAGCTCACCGGACACCCAAGGGCTAGCCCAGCATTTT

v_gene: TRBV15
d_gene: TRBD1
abundance: -
j_gene: TRBJ1-3
CDR3aa: CATSREDRDGNTIYF
CDR3nt: TGTGCCACCAGCAGAGAGGACAGGGACGGAAACACCATATATTTT

v_gene: TRBV27
d_gene: -
abundance: -
j_gene: TRBJ1-2
CDR3aa: CASSLDLNGDGYTF
CDR3nt: TGTGCCAGCAGTTTAGACCTGAACGGGGATGGCTACACCTTC

v_gene: TRBV10-3
d_gene: -
abundance: many
j_gene: TRBJ1-1
CDR3aa: CAITRGLNTEAFF
CDR3nt: TGTGCCATCACACGGGGTCTTAACACTGAAGCTTTCTTT

v_gene: TRBV5-1
d_gene: -
abundance: -
j_gene: TRBJ2-5
CDR3aa: CASSIQGRETQYF
CDR3nt: TGCGCCAGCAGCATTCAGGGAAGAGAGACCCAGTACTTC

v_gene: TRBV19
d_gene: -
abundance: few
j_gene: TRBJ2-1
CDR3aa: CASSIELRGEYNEQFF
CDR3nt: TGTGCCAGTAGTATAGAGCTAAGGGGAGAATACAATGAGCAGTTCTTC

v_gene: TRBV6-5
d_gene: TRBD1
abundance: few
j_gene: TRBJ1-3
CDR3aa: CASSELGTVRNTIYF
CDR3nt: TGTGCCAGCAGCGAATTGGGGACAGTGAGGAACACCATATATTTT

v_gene: TRBV27
d_gene: TRBD1
abundance: -
j_gene: TRBJ2-1
CDR3aa: CASSSIFPGQGNEQFF
CDR3nt: TGTGCCAGCAGTTCCATCTTCCCGGGACAGGGGAATGAGCAGTTCTTC

v_gene: TRBV4-3
d_gene: -
abundance: -
j_gene: TRBJ2-5
CDR3aa: CASSPREGETQYF
CDR3nt: TGCGCCAGCAGCCCCAGGGAAGGGGAGACCCAGTACTTC

v_gene: TRBV6-1
d_gene: -
abundance: few
j_gene: TRBJ2-5
CDR3aa: CASSGEETQYF
CDR3nt: TGTGCCAGCAGCGGGGAAGAGACCCAGTACTTC

v_gene: TRBV7-2
d_gene: TRBD1
abundance: few
j_gene: TRBJ2-3
CDR3aa: CASSGQVVQYF
CDR3nt: TGTGCCAGCAGCGGACAGGTGGTCCAGTATTTT

v_gene: TRBV9
d_gene: -
abundance: -
j_gene: TRBJ2-3
CDR3aa: CASSVAQESTDTQYF
CDR3nt: TGTGCCAGCAGCGTAGCTCAGGAAAGCACAGATACGCAGTATTTT

v_gene: TRBV14
d_gene: TRBD1
abundance: -
j_gene: TRBJ2-3
CDR3aa: CASSQETPRGTDTQYF
CDR3nt: TGTGCCAGCAGCCAAGAAACCCCCAGGGGGACAGATACGCAGTATTTT